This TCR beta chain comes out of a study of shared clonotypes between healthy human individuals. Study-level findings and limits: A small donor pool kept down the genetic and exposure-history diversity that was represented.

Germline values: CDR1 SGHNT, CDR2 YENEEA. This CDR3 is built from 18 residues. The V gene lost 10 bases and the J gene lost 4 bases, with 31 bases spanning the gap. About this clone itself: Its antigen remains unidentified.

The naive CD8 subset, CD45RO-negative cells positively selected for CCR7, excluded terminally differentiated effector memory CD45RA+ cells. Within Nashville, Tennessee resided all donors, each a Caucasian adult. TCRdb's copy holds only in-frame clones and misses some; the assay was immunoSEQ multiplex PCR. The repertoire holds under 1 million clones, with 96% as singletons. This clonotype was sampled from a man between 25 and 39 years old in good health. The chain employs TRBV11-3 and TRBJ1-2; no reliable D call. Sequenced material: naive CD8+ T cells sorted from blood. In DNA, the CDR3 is TGTGCCACCCTCATCCAGGAGGGATCCTCAAGAGGAAGCTATGGCTACACCTTC. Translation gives CATLIQEGSSRGSYGYTF.